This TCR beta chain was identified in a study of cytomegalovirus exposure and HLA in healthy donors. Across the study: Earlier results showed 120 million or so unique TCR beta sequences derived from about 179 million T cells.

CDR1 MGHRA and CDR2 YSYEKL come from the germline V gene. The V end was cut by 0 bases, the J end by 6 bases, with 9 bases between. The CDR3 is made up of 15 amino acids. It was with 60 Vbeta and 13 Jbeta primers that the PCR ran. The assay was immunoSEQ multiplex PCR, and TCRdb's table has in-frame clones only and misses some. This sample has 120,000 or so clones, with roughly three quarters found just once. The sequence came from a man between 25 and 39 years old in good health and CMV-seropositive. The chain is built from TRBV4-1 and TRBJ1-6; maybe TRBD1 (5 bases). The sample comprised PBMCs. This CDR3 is CASSQDRGSNSPLHF. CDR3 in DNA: TGCGCCAGCAGCCAAGATCGGGGGAGTAATTCACCCCTCCACTTT.